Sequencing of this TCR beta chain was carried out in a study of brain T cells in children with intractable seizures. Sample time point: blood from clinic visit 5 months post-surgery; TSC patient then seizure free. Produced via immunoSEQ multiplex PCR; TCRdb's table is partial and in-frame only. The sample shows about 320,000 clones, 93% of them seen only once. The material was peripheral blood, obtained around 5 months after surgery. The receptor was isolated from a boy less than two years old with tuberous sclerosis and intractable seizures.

CDR3 in DNA: TGTGCCAGCAGCCGGTTCGGGCTAGTCAGGGCCTACGAGCAGTACTTC. As protein: CASSRFGLVRAYEQYF. The V and J genes are TRBV11-2 and TRBJ2-7; D may be TRBD1 (5 bases). The germline V gene has CDR1 SGHAT and CDR2 FQNNGV. With 5 bases removed from V and 2 bases from J, the gap between germline ends came to 19 bases. The CDR3 contains 16 residues.